This T cell receptor beta chain was profiled in a study of a mutant IDH1 vaccine in newly diagnosed glioma. Study-wide context: Of treated patients, around 60% were men and 37.5% women, averaging about 37 years. Previous treatment comprised radiotherapy, temozolomide, or both, mostly both. Whole-study results and caveats: Of the patients, 93.3% had vaccine-induced immune responses. Pseudoprogression seemingly bore no relation to changes in top peripheral T cell clonotypes.

Concerning this clone: The target antigen is unknown.

Here immunoSEQ multiplex PCR was the method, and the copy in TCRdb shows in-frame clones only, minus some. Among some 100,000 clones, 83% were seen once, and the ten largest hold roughly 6.8%. CDR3 size: 16 residues. As to time point: baseline, week 1 (first vaccination visit). Stated treatment: pre-vaccination baseline after standard-of-care therapy. The receptor's source is a woman between 50 and 59 years old with glioma. The gene calls are TRBV21-1 and TRBJ1-6; whether TRBD1, the table's D call, matches the DNA was not checked. TRBV21-1 is noted as a pseudogene. Sequences were derived from PBMCs, sampled from a glioma patient treated with radiotherapy, temozolomide or both. CDR3 loop: CASSNPGDSYNSPLHF. Here the CDR3 DNA reads TGTGCCAGCAGCAATCCAGGGGACTCCTATAATTCACCCCTCCACTTT.